These T cell receptor beta chains were read from a single sample in a study of cytomegalovirus exposure and HLA in healthy donors. The method was immunoSEQ multiplex PCR; TCRdb's version includes in-frame clones alone and lacks a portion of them. The repertoire includes under 150,000 clones, under 85% of them detected once, and about 3.4% sits in the top ten. Sequenced sample: PBMCs. Every receptor here comes from a young man in good health and CMV-seronegative. Each CDR3 is given with its conserved first and last residue. Fields, in order: V gene, J gene, CDR3 length, clone size, D gene, CDR3 protein, CDR3 DNA. D genes are given only for firm matches. The listing skips clone size in some rows; elsewhere it reads once, few, many or a size class.

v_call: TRBV7-3; j_call: TRBJ2-3; cdr3_length: 15; clone_size: .; d_call: TRBD2; cdr3_aa: CASSLNAGGADTQYF; cdr3_nt: TGTGCCAGCAGCTTAAATGCGGGGGGAGCAGATACGCAGTATTTT
v_call: TRBV29-1; j_call: TRBJ1-3; cdr3_length: 12; clone_size: .; d_call: .; cdr3_aa: CSVEGAGNTIYF; cdr3_nt: TGCAGCGTAGAGGGGGCTGGAAACACCATATATTTT
v_call: TRBV29-1; j_call: TRBJ1-2; cdr3_length: 17; clone_size: many; d_call: TRBD1; cdr3_aa: CSVVRRHTGGQASGYTF; cdr3_nt: TGCAGCGTTGTAAGAAGACATACAGGGGGACAGGCGAGTGGCTACACCTTC
v_call: TRBV7-3; j_call: TRBJ2-1; cdr3_length: 16; clone_size: .; d_call: TRBD2; cdr3_aa: CASSLTFGLAGGEQFF; cdr3_nt: TGTGCCAGCAGCTTAACGTTCGGACTAGCGGGAGGTGAGCAGTTCTTC
v_call: TRBV7-9; j_call: TRBJ2-3; cdr3_length: 13; clone_size: .; d_call: .; cdr3_aa: CASSTDKLYTQYF; cdr3_nt: TGTGCCAGCAGCACGGACAAACTTTATACGCAGTATTTT
v_call: TRBV29-1; j_call: TRBJ1-1; cdr3_length: 12; clone_size: .; d_call: .; cdr3_aa: CSVGELNTEAFF; cdr3_nt: TGCAGCGTTGGCGAGTTGAACACTGAAGCTTTCTTT
v_call: TRBV7-2; j_call: TRBJ2-7; cdr3_length: 13; clone_size: .; d_call: TRBD2; cdr3_aa: CASAWGGIYEQYF; cdr3_nt: TGTGCCAGCGCTTGGGGAGGGATCTACGAGCAGTACTTC
v_call: TRBV18; j_call: TRBJ2-2; cdr3_length: 16; clone_size: .; d_call: TRBD1; cdr3_aa: CASSPTSTGVAGELFF; cdr3_nt: TGTGCCAGCTCACCGACCTCGACAGGGGTCGCCGGGGAGCTGTTTTTT
v_call: TRBV9; j_call: TRBJ2-5; cdr3_length: 12; clone_size: .; d_call: .; cdr3_aa: CASSSSQETQYF; cdr3_nt: TGTGCCAGCAGCTCCTCCCAAGAGACCCAGTACTTC
v_call: TRBV9; j_call: TRBJ2-5; cdr3_length: 15; clone_size: .; d_call: .; cdr3_aa: CASSVGDGGAETQYF; cdr3_nt: TGTGCCAGCAGCGTAGGTGATGGGGGGGCAGAGACCCAGTACTTC
v_call: TRBV10-3; j_call: TRBJ1-5; cdr3_length: 16; clone_size: .; d_call: TRBD1; cdr3_aa: CAISEGGTGDNQPQHF; cdr3_nt: TGTGCCATCAGTGAAGGCGGGACAGGCGACAATCAGCCCCAGCATTTT
v_call: TRBV6-1; j_call: TRBJ1-4; cdr3_length: 14; clone_size: .; d_call: .; cdr3_aa: CASTLQGTNEKLFF; cdr3_nt: TGTGCCAGCACACTACAGGGAACTAATGAAAAACTGTTTTTT
v_call: TRBV6-5; j_call: TRBJ2-7; cdr3_length: 14; clone_size: .; d_call: TRBD2; cdr3_aa: CASRVERGTYEQYF; cdr3_nt: TGTGCCAGTAGAGTCGAGCGGGGAACCTACGAGCAGTACTTC
v_call: TRBV4-3; j_call: TRBJ2-7; cdr3_length: 14; clone_size: medium-sized; d_call: .; cdr3_aa: CASSQDTSSYEQYF; cdr3_nt: TGCGCCAGCAGCCAAGATACAAGCTCCTACGAGCAGTACTTC
v_call: TRBV7-3; j_call: TRBJ1-2; cdr3_length: 16; clone_size: .; d_call: .; cdr3_aa: CASSLTGDNGRYGYTF; cdr3_nt: TGTGCCAGCAGCTTAACGGGGGACAACGGGCGCTATGGCTACACCTTC
v_call: TRBV6-5; j_call: TRBJ1-2; cdr3_length: 15; clone_size: few; d_call: TRBD1; cdr3_aa: CASSYQGTGSYGYTF; cdr3_nt: TGTGCCAGCAGTTACCAAGGGACAGGGAGCTATGGCTACACCTTC
v_call: TRBV9; j_call: TRBJ2-5; cdr3_length: 13; clone_size: few; d_call: TRBD1; cdr3_aa: CASSNQGEETQYF; cdr3_nt: TGTGCCAGCAGCAACCAGGGGGAAGAGACCCAGTACTTC
v_call: TRBV5-3; j_call: TRBJ1-2; cdr3_length: 15; clone_size: few; d_call: TRBD1; cdr3_aa: CARSGMGQGSGGYTF; cdr3_nt: TGTGCCAGAAGCGGTATGGGACAGGGTTCGGGTGGCTACACCTTC
v_call: TRBV29-1; j_call: TRBJ1-1; cdr3_length: 11; clone_size: .; d_call: TRBD1; cdr3_aa: CSAPGQGEAFF; cdr3_nt: TGCAGCGCGCCCGGACAGGGGGAAGCTTTCTTT
v_call: TRBV7-3; j_call: TRBJ2-7; cdr3_length: 15; clone_size: .; d_call: .; cdr3_aa: CASSFFHGGPYEQYF; cdr3_nt: TGTGCCAGCAGCTTTTTCCACGGGGGGCCCTACGAGCAGTACTTC